Below, 6 T cell receptor beta chains from the same sample are listed, as sequenced in a study of radiation and T cells in renal cell carcinoma. Method: immunoSEQ multiplex PCR; TCRdb's copy keeps in-frame clones and lacks some. The data hold roughly 20,000 clones, with just over 60% observed a single time. Treatment indicated: 15 Gy SBRT to primary tumor, nephrectomy 4 weeks later. Sequenced here: tumor tissue, sampled from a patient whose treatment included radiotherapy and nephrectomy. These receptors all stem from a woman aged 70 to 79 with renal cell carcinoma.

V gene TRBV7-2 combines with J gene TRBJ1-1; D may be TRBD1 (5 bases). CDR1 is SGHTA, CDR2 FQGNSA, per germline. Trimming cost V 1 base and J 5 bases, with 14 bases left between them. The CDR3 runs to 15 residues. CDR3: CASSLVGNKGTEAFF. DNA for the CDR3: TGTGCCAGCAGCTTAGTAGGGAATAAGGGGACTGAAGCTTTCTTT.

The CDR3 coding sequence is TGTGCCAGCAGTTATGGACAGGGGGTGAATGAGCAGTTCTTC. Its translation: CASSYGQGVNEQFF. The chain couples TRBV6-6 to TRBJ2-1; 10 bases are a match to TRBD1. The CDR3 sequence is 14 residues long. CDR1 and CDR2 from the germline V gene are MNHNY and SVGAGI (reference sequence). After removal of 3 bases from V and 7 bases from J, the junction contained 3 bases not matched to a gene.

V usage is TRBV6-6 and J usage is TRBJ2-3; no reliable D call. Trimming took off 2 bases at V and 0 bases at J, with 6 bases between the two ends. This CDR3 comprises 14 residues. From germline, CDR1 is MNHNY and CDR2 SVGAGI (reference sequence). The CDR3 reads CASSYRTSTDTQYF. As DNA, the CDR3 is TGTGCCAGCAGTTACCGGACGAGCACAGATACGCAGTATTTT.

CDR3: CASSLSGGPGTDTQYF. In DNA form, the CDR3 reads TGTGCCAGCAGCTTAAGCGGGGGACCGGGAACAGATACGCAGTATTTT. This chain connects TRBV7-8 to TRBJ2-3, with 8 bases lining up with TRBD2. The germline gives CDR1 SGHVS, CDR2 FQNEAQ. The CDR3 covers 16 residues. V shed 2 bases, J shed 3 bases, and the junction held 7 bases outside the gene matches.

This clone was observed a few times. The V gene is TRBV15, the J gene TRBJ1-1; D possibly corresponds to TRBD1 (6 bases). The V end was cut by 5 bases, the J end by 8 bases, with 18 bases between. Germline CDR1 reads LNHNV; CDR2 reads YYDKDF (reference sequence). CDR3 length: 14 residues. In DNA form, the CDR3 reads TGTGCCACCAGCCCGCCCGGGGGCTTAAGGGAAGCTTTCTTT. It codes for CATSPPGGLREAFF.

This clone was detected a few times. The chain has TRBV7-9 and TRBJ1-5; D is perhaps TRBD1 (5 bases). Trimming pared 0 bases from V and 5 bases from J, leaving 23 bases between. Germline V gene lookup returns CDR1 SEHNR and CDR2 FQNEAQ (reference sequence). The CDR3 spans 19 residues. The DNA of the CDR3 is TGTGCCAGCAGCTTAGCGCGGCGCCGCGTAGGGCAAGGGGATCAGCCCCAGCATTTT. Amino acids: CASSLARRRVGQGDQPQHF. Drawing the rest from reference TRBV7-9 and TRBJ1-5, the complete variable domain is DTGVSQNPRHKITKRGQNVTFRCDPISEHNRLYWYRQTLGQGPEFLTYFQNEAQLEKSRLLSDRFSAERPKGSFSTLEIQRTEQGDSAMYLCASSLARRRVGQGDQPQHFGDGTRLSIL.